The 29 T cell receptor beta chains in this list originate from one sample, sequenced in a study of blood T cell repertoires in COVID-19. Clones were sequenced by immunoSEQ multiplex PCR, and TCRdb holds only the in-frame ones, with some missing. The sample includes some 120,000 clones, approximately 89% of them seen just once. Sequences were obtained from peripheral blood. The receptor source for this set is a man in his forties or fifties with acute or convalescent COVID-19.

V is TRBV11-2 and J is TRBJ2-7; 10 bases match TRBD2. Germline V gene data show CDR1 as SGHAT and CDR2 as FQNNGV. There are 14 residues in the CDR3. J was trimmed by 2 bases and V by 5 bases; bases with no gene match: 3. The CDR3 DNA reads TGTGCCAGCAGCACGCTAGCGGGAGCCTACGAGCAGTACTTC. This codes for CASSTLAGAYEQYF.

In nucleotides, the CDR3 is TGTGCCAGTAGTTTTTCTGCGGACACCACTAACTATGGCTACACCTTC. Amino acids: CASSFSADTTNYGYTF. J is TRBJ1-2 and V is TRBV19, with D perhaps TRBD1 (5 bases). The CDR3 has 16 residues. Trimming stripped 5 bases from V and 0 bases from J, with 16 bases between. Germline V gene data show CDR1 as LNHDA and CDR2 as SQIVND (reference sequence).

The chain employs TRBV4-3 and TRBJ2-7; the D is unclear. This CDR3 is 15 amino acids long. Germline loops: CDR1 LGHNA, CDR2 YSLEER. Trimming shortened V by 4 bases and J by 2 bases, and 15 bases separated the two germline ends. The CDR3 is CASSLYRSSPYEQYF. The CDR3, as DNA: TGCGCCAGCAGCCTTTACAGAAGTTCTCCCTACGAGCAGTACTTC.

The genes are TRBV3-1 (or the pseudogene TRBV3-2) and TRBJ1-3; D is unclear. The CDR3 is 13 amino acids. V shed 2 bases and J shed 4 bases, with 6 bases lying between them. Germline-derived CDR1 and CDR2 are LGHDT and YNNKEL (reference sequence). CDR3 in amino acids: CASSQKLGNTIYF. The CDR3 coding sequence is TGTGCCAGCAGCCAAAAACTAGGAAACACCATATATTTT.

CDR3 sequence: CSVVQGNTEAFF. The CDR3 DNA follows: TGCAGCGTTGTTCAGGGGAACACTGAAGCTTTCTTT. The chain couples TRBV29-1 to TRBJ1-1, with a weak D call TRBD1 (5 bases). V lost 4 bases and J 1 base, leaving 7 bases between the germline ends. Germline V CDR1 and CDR2: SQVTM, ANQGSEA. The CDR3 runs to 12 residues.

The chain carries TRBV27 and TRBJ1-2, with 7 nucleotides matching TRBD1. After removal of 2 bases from V and 4 bases from J, the junction contained 7 bases not matched to a gene. This CDR3 spans 15 amino acids. CDR1 is MNHEY and CDR2 is SMNVEV in the germline V gene (reference sequence). The CDR3 DNA reads as TGTGCCAGCAGTTTAACGGGACAGATTGTCTATGGCTACACCTTC. This translates into CASSLTGQIVYGYTF.

The CDR3 sequence: CASSLVSPRLAGEQYF. CDR3 sequence (DNA): TGTGCCAGCAGCTTAGTCTCCCCCCGACTAGCTGGGGAGCAGTACTTC. J is TRBJ2-7 and V is TRBV7-2; 7 nucleotides agree with TRBD2. J lost 7 bases, V lost 1 base, and 13 bases had no gene match. This CDR3 comprises 16 residues. Germline values: CDR1 SGHTA, CDR2 FQGNSA. Variable domain in full (rest from reference TRBV7-2 and TRBJ2-7): GAGVSQSPSNKVTEKGKDVELRCDPISGHTALYWYRQSLGQGLEFLIYFQGNSAPDKSGLPSDRFSAERTGGSVSTLTIQRTQQEDSAVYLCASSLVSPRLAGEQYFGPGTRLTVT.

V gene TRBV7-3 combines with J gene TRBJ1-2; D is possibly TRBD1 (5 bases). The CDR3 runs to 15 residues. Trimming pared 0 bases from V and 5 bases from J, leaving 13 bases between. The germline V gene has CDR1 SGHTA and CDR2 FQGTGA. CDR3 protein: CASSLTGTSLYGYTF. The CDR3 DNA reads as TGTGCCAGCAGCTTAACGGGGACTTCGTTGTATGGCTACACCTTC.

The chain links TRBV6-6 to TRBJ1-2, with no clear D. The V and J ends lost 7 bases and 7 bases respectively, with 13 bases between them. Germline lookup yields CDR1 MNHNY and CDR2 SVGAGI (reference sequence). The CDR3 is made up of 12 amino acids. DNA for the CDR3: TGTGCCAGCATCGAACTCCCGATTGGCTACACCTTC. Protein sequence: CASIELPIGYTF.

The chain combines TRBV18 with TRBJ1-6, with 8 bases that match TRBD1. Germline CDR1 KGHSH, CDR2 LQKENI. With 3 bases clipped from V and 5 bases from J, the junction kept 6 bases outside the gene matches. The CDR3 loop spans 16 amino acids. In DNA form, the CDR3 reads TGTGCCAGCTCACCTGGACAGGGTCTCGATAATTCACCCCTCCACTTT. Its translation is CASSPGQGLDNSPLHF.

The V and J genes are TRBV24-1 and TRBJ2-7; the D is unclear. Germline loops: CDR1 KGHDR, CDR2 SFDVKD. The CDR3 length is 13 residues. Trimming took off 3 bases at V and 3 bases at J, with 8 bases between the two ends. Here the CDR3 reads CATSDPRDYEQYF. The CDR3 DNA reads TGTGCCACCAGTGATCCGCGCGACTACGAGCAGTACTTC.

The CDR3 region is CSVADSPTEAFF. DNA of the CDR3: TGCAGCGTGGCCGACAGTCCCACTGAAGCTTTCTTT. J is TRBJ1-1 and V is TRBV29-1; D possibly corresponds to TRBD1 (5 bases). CDR1 and CDR2 from the germline V gene are SQVTM and ANQGSEA. V lost 6 bases, J lost 4 bases, and 12 bases lay in between. The CDR3 contains 12 residues.

This chain connects TRBV30 to TRBJ1-5; possible D gene TRBD1, 6 bases. CDR1 and CDR2 from the germline V gene are GTSNPN and SVGIG (reference sequence). The CDR3 is made up of 16 amino acids. The V end lost 2 bases, the J end lost 0 bases, and 14 bases lay between the germline ends. The CDR3 loop reads CAWSPDTGHSNQPQHF. Here the CDR3 DNA reads TGTGCCTGGAGTCCGGACACAGGGCATAGCAATCAGCCCCAGCATTTT.

This clone occurred once. This chain uses TRBV29-1 with TRBJ1-1; D is unclear. CDR3 size: 13 residues. Germline CDR1 is SQVTM and CDR2 is ANQGSEA. Trimming cost V 4 bases and J 0 bases, with 9 bases left between them. CDR3 bases: TGCAGCGTTGTGAAACCTATGAACACTGAAGCTTTCTTT. Residues: CSVVKPMNTEAFF.

This clone was seen more than once but under ten times. The chain is built from TRBV13 and TRBJ1-2; D may be TRBD1 (5 bases). This CDR3 contains 15 residues. Germline CDR1 PRHDT, CDR2 FYEKMQ (reference sequence). V was cut by 5 bases and J by 3 bases, with 16 bases left in between. CDR3: CASSPTRSGYYGYTF. In nucleotides, the CDR3 is TGTGCCAGCAGCCCGACCCGATCAGGGTACTATGGCTACACCTTC.

V and J are TRBV4-1 and TRBJ2-3, with 12 bases fitting TRBD2. V lost 0 bases, J lost 3 bases, and 7 bases stayed unmatched. Germline V gene lookup returns CDR1 MGHRA and CDR2 YSYEKL. The CDR3 totals 18 residues. For the CDR3, the DNA is TGCGCCAGCAGCCAAGATCCCCGACTAGCGGGAGCGACAGATACGCAGTATTTT. Its translation is CASSQDPRLAGATDTQYF.

The chain is built from TRBV7-3 and TRBJ2-1, with 8 bases lining up with TRBD2. The J segment lost 4 bases and the V segment lost 5 bases, leaving 16 bases of the junction unmatched. CDR3 length equals 18 residues. Germline assignment: CDR1 SGHTA and CDR2 FQGTGA. The CDR3 sequence is CASSPGSGAGGLYNEQFF. The CDR3, as DNA: TGTGCCAGCAGCCCGGGATCCGGGGCGGGGGGCCTTTACAATGAGCAGTTCTTC.

The chain couples TRBV7-2 to TRBJ1-5; TRBD1 matches 7 bases. Trimming cost V 1 base and J 1 base; bases outside gene matches: 1. Germline CDR1 is SGHTA and CDR2 is FQGNSA. CDR3 length: 15 amino acids. The CDR3 protein is CASSLEGASNQPQHF. CDR3 bases: TGTGCCAGCAGCTTAGAGGGGGCCAGCAATCAGCCCCAGCATTTT.

This chain links TRBV7-8 with TRBJ1-4; possibly TRBD1 for D (5 bases). V was shortened by 6 bases and J by 8 bases, with 16 bases between the two germline ends. The CDR3 sequence is 14 residues long. CDR1 and CDR2 (germline): SGHVS, FQNEAQ. Written as DNA, the CDR3 is TGTGCCAGCAGTTCCAGGGTGGCGGAGGAAAAACTGTTTTTT. It codes for CASSSRVAEEKLFF.

This chain uses TRBV5-6 with TRBJ1-1; D perhaps matches TRBD1 (5 bases). This CDR3 is built from 16 residues. CDR1 and CDR2 (germline): SGHDT, YYEEEE. V lost 3 bases and J 0 bases, leaving 15 bases between the germline ends. The CDR3 DNA sequence: TGTGCCAGCAGCTCATTGAGGCGGGGCCTGAACACTGAAGCTTTCTTT. Its translation is CASSSLRRGLNTEAFF.

The genes are TRBV7-3 and TRBJ2-2; a weak D match, TRBD1 (5 bases). Germline V CDR1 and CDR2: SGHTA, FQGTGA. Trimming stripped 4 bases from V and 5 bases from J, with 8 bases between. The CDR3 runs 13 residues. The CDR3 reads CASSSRVTGELFF. The CDR3 region has the DNA TGTGCCAGCAGCTCCAGGGTTACCGGGGAGCTGTTTTTT.

The V gene is TRBV6-5, the J gene TRBJ2-5; possible D gene TRBD2, 7 bases. CDR1 and CDR2 from the germline V gene are MNHEY and SVGAGI. V lost 8 bases, J lost 5 bases, and 15 bases lay in between. This CDR3 has 13 residues. CDR3 residues: CASGGGGWETQYF. CDR3 DNA: TGTGCCAGCGGAGGGGGGGGCTGGGAGACCCAGTACTTC.

The V and J genes are TRBV18 and TRBJ2-7; 8 positions agree with TRBD2. Germline CDR1 KGHSH, CDR2 LQKENI. Losses at the gene ends were 8 bases for V and 7 bases for J; bases not matched to a gene: 10. CDR3 length: 13 residues. The CDR3: CASAGGARGEQYF. The CDR3 DNA is TGTGCCAGCGCCGGGGGGGCGCGAGGAGAGCAGTACTTC.

The chain carries TRBV6-5 and TRBJ2-7; 9 bases fit TRBD1. The length of the CDR3 is 14 residues. Looked up from germline, CDR1 is MNHEY and CDR2 is SVGAGI. Trimming cost V 0 bases and J 9 bases; bases outside gene matches: 6. The CDR3 DNA reads TGTGCCAGCAGTTACTCTCGGGACAGGGTCGGGCAGTACTTC. Encoded protein: CASSYSRDRVGQYF.

The chain has TRBV2 and TRBJ1-2, with a tentative D call TRBD1 (5 bases). Germline assignment: CDR1 SNHLY and CDR2 FYNNEI. The ends were cut back, 6 bases at V and 5 bases at J, with 13 bases in the middle. The CDR3 is 13 amino acids. The CDR3 loop reads CASRAGGGYGYTF. CDR3 DNA: TGTGCCAGCAGGGCCGGGGGGGGATATGGCTACACCTTC.

In its sample, this clone was seen once. This chain joins TRBV5-6 and TRBJ2-7, with 9 bases fitting TRBD2. Germline V gene data show CDR1 as SGHDT and CDR2 as YYEEEE. This CDR3 comprises 16 residues. V shed 0 bases and J 5 bases; nucleotides not matched to a gene: 9. DNA of the CDR3: TGTGCCAGCAGCTTGGTCTCGGCGGGAGGGCAGGACGAGCAGTACTTC. Translating it yields CASSLVSAGGQDEQYF.

A single count supports this clone. The J gene is TRBJ2-7, the V gene TRBV6-5; D gene ambiguous. Trimming pared 2 bases from V and 3 bases from J, leaving 8 bases between. This CDR3 is built from 13 residues. Germline-derived CDR1 and CDR2 are MNHEY and SVGAGI. DNA of the CDR3: TGTGCCAGCAGTTACACGGAGAACTACGAGCAGTACTTC. Its translation is CASSYTENYEQYF.

The chain combines TRBV3-1 (or the pseudogene TRBV3-2) with TRBJ2-1; a possible D gene is TRBD2 (6 bases). In germline, CDR1 is LGHDT, CDR2 YNNKEL (reference sequence). V gave up 4 bases and J gave up 8 bases, with 12 bases separating them. This CDR3 comprises 13 residues. DNA of the CDR3: TGTGCCAGCAGCCGACTAGGCGGGTATGAGCAGTTCTTC. Its translation: CASSRLGGYEQFF.

The chain couples TRBV12-3 or TRBV12-4 to TRBJ2-1, with D tentatively TRBD1 (5 bases). The CDR3 consists of 13 residues. The V end was cut by 6 bases, the J end by 6 bases, with 12 bases between. The CDR3 spells CASSQDRSNEQFF. The DNA of the CDR3 is TGTGCCAGCAGCCAAGACAGAAGCAATGAGCAGTTCTTC.